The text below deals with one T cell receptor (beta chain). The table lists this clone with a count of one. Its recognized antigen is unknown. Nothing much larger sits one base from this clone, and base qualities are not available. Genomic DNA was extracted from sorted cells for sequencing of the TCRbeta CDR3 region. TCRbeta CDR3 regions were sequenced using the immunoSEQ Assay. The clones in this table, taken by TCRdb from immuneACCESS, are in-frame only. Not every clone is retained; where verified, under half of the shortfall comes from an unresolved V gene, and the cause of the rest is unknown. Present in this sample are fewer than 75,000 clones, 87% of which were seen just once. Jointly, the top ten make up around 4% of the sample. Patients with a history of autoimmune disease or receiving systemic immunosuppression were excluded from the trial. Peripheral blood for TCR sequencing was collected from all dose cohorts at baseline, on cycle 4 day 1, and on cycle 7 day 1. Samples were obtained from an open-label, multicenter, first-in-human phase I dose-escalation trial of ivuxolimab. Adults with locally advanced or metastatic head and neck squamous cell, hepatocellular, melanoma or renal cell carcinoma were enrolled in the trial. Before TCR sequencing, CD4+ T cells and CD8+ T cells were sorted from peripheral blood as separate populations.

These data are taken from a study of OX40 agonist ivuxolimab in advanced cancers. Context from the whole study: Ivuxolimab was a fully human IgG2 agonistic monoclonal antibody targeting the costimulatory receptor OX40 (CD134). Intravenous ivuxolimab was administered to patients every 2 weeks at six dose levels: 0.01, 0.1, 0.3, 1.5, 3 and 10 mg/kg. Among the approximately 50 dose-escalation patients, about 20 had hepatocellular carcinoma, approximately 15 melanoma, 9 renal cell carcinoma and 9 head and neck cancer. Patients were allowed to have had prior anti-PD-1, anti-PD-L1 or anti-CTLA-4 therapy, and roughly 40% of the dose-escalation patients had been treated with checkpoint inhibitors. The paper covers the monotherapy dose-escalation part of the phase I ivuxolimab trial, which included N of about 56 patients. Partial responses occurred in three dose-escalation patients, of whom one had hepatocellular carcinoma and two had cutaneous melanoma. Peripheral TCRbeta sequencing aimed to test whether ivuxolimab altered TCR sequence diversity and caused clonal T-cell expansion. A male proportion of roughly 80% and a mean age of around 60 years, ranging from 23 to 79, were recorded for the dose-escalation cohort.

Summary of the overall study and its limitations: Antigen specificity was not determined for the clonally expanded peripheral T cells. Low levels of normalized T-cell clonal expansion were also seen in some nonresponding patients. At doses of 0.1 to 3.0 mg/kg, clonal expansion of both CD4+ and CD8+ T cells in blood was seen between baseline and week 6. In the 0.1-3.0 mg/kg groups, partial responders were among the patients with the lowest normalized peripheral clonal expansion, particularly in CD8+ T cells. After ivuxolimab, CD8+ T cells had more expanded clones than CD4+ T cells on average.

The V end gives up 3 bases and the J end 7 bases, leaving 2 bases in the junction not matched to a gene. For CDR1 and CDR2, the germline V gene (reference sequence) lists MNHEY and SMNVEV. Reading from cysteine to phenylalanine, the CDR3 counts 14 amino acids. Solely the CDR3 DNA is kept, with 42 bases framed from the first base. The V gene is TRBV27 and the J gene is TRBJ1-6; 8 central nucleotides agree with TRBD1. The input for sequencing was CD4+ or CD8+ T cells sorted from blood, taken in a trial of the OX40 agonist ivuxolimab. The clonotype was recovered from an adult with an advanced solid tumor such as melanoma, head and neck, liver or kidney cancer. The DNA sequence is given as TGTGCCAGCAGTTTCCAGGGGGCGAATTCACCCCTCCACTTT. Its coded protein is CASSFQGANSPLHF.